Below, 11 T cell receptor beta chains from the same sample are listed, as sequenced in a study of OX40 agonist ivuxolimab in advanced cancers. The data were produced by immunoSEQ multiplex PCR, yet TCRdb's version contains in-frame clones alone and is incomplete. This sample has approximately 65,000 clones, with roughly nine tenths found just once. Sequencing was performed on CD4+ or CD8+ T cells sorted from blood, taken in a trial of the OX40 agonist ivuxolimab. All receptors come from an adult with an advanced solid tumor such as melanoma, head and neck, liver or kidney cancer.

The rearrangement links TRBV6-6 to TRBJ2-5; tentative D call: TRBD1 (6 bases). This CDR3 has 14 amino acids. Germline lookup yields CDR1 MNHNY and CDR2 SVGAGI (reference sequence). V lost 5 bases to trimming and J lost 5 bases, with 15 bases between them. CDR3 nucleotide sequence: TGTGCCAGCAGTACCACCGGGACACAGGAGACCCAGTACTTC. Its protein is CASSTTGTQETQYF.

The rearrangement joins TRBV5-8 to TRBJ1-3; no clear D gene. The V gene lost 4 bases and the J gene lost 8 bases, with 25 bases spanning the gap. Germline V lookup: CDR1 SGHTS, CDR2 YDEGEE. The CDR3 sequence is 17 residues long. The CDR3 reads CASSPPPGEPRSDTIYF. CDR3 coding DNA: TGTGCCAGCAGCCCCCCTCCCGGGGAACCTCGCTCGGACACCATATATTTT.

The chain carries TRBV7-2 and TRBJ2-1; TRBD1 is a possible D gene (5 bases). Germline V gene sequence: CDR1 SGHTA, CDR2 FQGNSA. The CDR3 loop spans 17 amino acids. V lost 5 bases and J lost 1, with 18 bases in between. The CDR3 DNA sequence: TGTGCCAGCAGCCCAACTCGCCAGGGTCTTTCCTACAATGAGCAGTTCTTC. The encoded protein is CASSPTRQGLSYNEQFF.

This chain uses TRBV30 with TRBJ2-3; no clear D. V gave up 0 bases and J gave up 1 base, with 2 bases separating them. Germline CDR1 and CDR2: GTSNPN and SVGIG (reference sequence). The CDR3 is 12 amino acids. This CDR3 reads CAWSVGTDTQYF. For the CDR3, the DNA is TGTGCCTGGAGTGTAGGCACAGATACGCAGTATTTT.

This clone was detected once. This chain uses TRBV7-4 with TRBJ1-1; D is uncertain. This CDR3 has 12 residues. Germline CDR1 SGHVT, CDR2 SQSDAQ. V was pared by 9 bases and J by 4 bases, with 12 bases between. The CDR3 DNA follows: TGTGCCAGGGGCAGCGGGATCACTGAAGCTTTCTTT. Protein: CARGSGITEAFF.

The V and J genes are TRBV2 and TRBJ2-7; 11 bases align to TRBD2. The V gene's germline CDR1 is SNHLY and CDR2 FYNNEI. Trimming cost V 6 bases and J 0 bases; bases outside gene matches: 4. The length of the CDR3 is 15 residues. CDR3 protein: CASRVAGGSSYEQYF. CDR3 DNA: TGTGCCAGCAGGGTAGCGGGGGGGAGCTCCTACGAGCAGTACTTC. The full variable domain, with the rest looked up from reference TRBV2 and TRBJ2-7, is EPEVTQTPSHQVTQMGQEVILRCVPISNHLYFYWYRQILGQKVEFLVSFYNNEISEKSEIFDDQFSVERPDGSNFTLKIRSTKLEDSAMYFCASRVAGGSSYEQYFGPGTRLTVT.

The V and J genes are TRBV5-1 and TRBJ2-5, with D perhaps TRBD1 (6 bases). Germline lookup yields CDR1 SGHRS and CDR2 YFSETQ. Trimming left V 5 bases short and J 1 base short, with 15 bases between. CDR3 length: 15 residues. The CDR3 DNA reads as TGCGCCAGCAGGGGCGTGGGACAATTCCAAGAGACCCAGTACTTC. Translating it yields CASRGVGQFQETQYF.

V usage is TRBV6-6 and J usage is TRBJ1-2, with a possible D match to TRBD1 (6 bases). The germline V gene encodes CDR1 MNHNY and CDR2 SVGAGI (reference sequence). The V end was cut by 7 bases, the J end by 0 bases, with 15 bases between. The length of the CDR3 is 15 residues. The CDR3 here is CASTDTGRANYGYTF. Written as DNA, the CDR3 is TGTGCCAGCACAGACACAGGGCGAGCTAACTATGGCTACACCTTC.

The chain employs TRBV27 and TRBJ2-3; D uncertain. V gave up 10 bases and J gave up 8 bases, with 19 bases separating them. CDR1 is MNHEY, CDR2 SMNVEV, per germline (reference sequence). CDR3 length: 13 residues. Here the CDR3 reads CATSPPEGSTQYF. The CDR3 nucleotides are TGTGCCACCAGCCCCCCTGAAGGGTCTACGCAGTATTTT.

V usage is TRBV10-3 and J usage is TRBJ1-5; TRBD1 might be the D (6 bases). Deletions cut 2 bases from V and 3 bases from J, with 8 bases between. The CDR3 runs to 14 residues. Germline V gene sequence: CDR1 ENHRY, CDR2 SYGVKD. The CDR3 DNA reads TGTGCCATCAGTGAGACAGGGCTCAATCAGCCCCAGCATTTT. This translates into CAISETGLNQPQHF.

V and J are TRBV10-3 and TRBJ2-7; no clear D. The CDR3 contains 16 residues. The V end was cut by 4 bases, the J end by 3 bases, with 19 bases between. Germline V lookup: CDR1 ENHRY, CDR2 SYGVKD. CDR3 sequence reads: CAISGRVGQVRYEQYF. In DNA form, the CDR3 reads TGTGCCATCAGTGGTCGGGTTGGGCAGGTCCGCTACGAGCAGTACTTC.